The entry below gives a single TCR beta chain sequence along with its context. Its antigen is unknown. The record has no base qualities; no much larger clone is one base away. TCRbeta CDR3 regions were amplified from genomic DNA by means of the immunoSEQ Assay, a bias-controlled multiplex PCR. The paper's processing steps were these. The number of nucleated cells in each sample was estimated by amplification of reference gene primers within the assay. To quantify the absolute abundance of each unique TCRbeta CDR3 rearrangement, sequence reads were collapsed and filtered. For each sample, productive Simpson clonality was calculated by taking the square root of Simpson's diversity index across productive rearrangements. The clones in this table, taken by TCRdb from immuneACCESS, are in-frame only. Not every clone is retained; where verified, under half of the shortfall comes from an unresolved V gene, and the cause of the rest is unknown. D and trimming come from the DNA, and the V and J calls and clone size come from that table. The sample records roughly 240,000 clones, roughly nine tenths of which are singletons. The biggest ten clones account for 3.6% of the sample.

CDR1 and CDR2 (MNHEY, SMNVEV) derive from the germline V gene (reference sequence). Counted from cysteine to phenylalanine, this CDR3 has 15 amino acids. Here the CDR3 DNA is all that survives: 45 bases in frame from base 1. V and J are truncated by 6 bases and 0 bases respectively, leaving an intervening sequence of 12 bases. This entry is derived from a study of blood T cell repertoires in COVID-19 (TCRdb year 2020). At the level of the whole study: Samples covering the acute and convalescent phases of COVID-19 were provided by collaborators in the United States, Italy and Spain. The prospective study material was composed of cDNA or gDNA derived from T cells, B-cell-depleted T cells, or PBMCs. Deeply sampled blood TCRbeta repertoires from subjects exposed to, actively infected with, or recovered from COVID-19 were included in the dataset. A freely available public database, intended as a resource for researchers studying the immune response to SARS-CoV-2, is where the repertoires were released. Samples were obtained from the ongoing ImmuneRACE study (first 160 participants) and from over 1,000 subjects provided by 6 global collaborators. The sample metadata nearly always contained a de-identified subject ID, COVID-19 status, age in years and sex. HLA class I and class II types, where available, came from metadata supplied by the sample provider rather than from assay-based typing. Paper-wide results and their limitations: Clinical and demographic metadata were provided uncurated, with the amount varying by source and participant.

Whole blood was collected in K2EDTA tubes by collaborating institutions according to the institutions' own protocols. For TCRbeta analysis, collaborators shipped samples as frozen whole blood, isolated PBMCs, or DNA extracted from either of those sample types. The chain is encoded by TRBV27 joined to TRBJ2-1; TRBD2 is a possible D gene, resting on 5 matching bases. Source material: peripheral blood. The receptor was isolated from a man in his late teens or twenties with active or convalescent COVID-19. The DNA sequence is given as TGTGCCAGCAGCCTGGACTCAGTCTCCTACAATGAGCAGTTCTTC. Its coded protein is CASSLDSVSYNEQFF.